The entry below gives a single T cell receptor (beta chain) sequence along with its context. The CDR3 is made up of 14 amino acids. Trimming shortened V by 5 bases and J by 4 bases, and 14 bases separated the two germline ends. CDR1 and CDR2 from the germline V gene are MNHEY and SMNVEV (reference sequence). The data are from a study of technical replicates of blood from a handful of donors. Only in-frame clones appear in the TCRdb table, and some are missing; sequencing was by immunoSEQ multiplex PCR. The repertoire has 75,000 to 100,000 clones, about 95% of them found once; the top ten carry around 0.35%.

The chain uses TRBV27 and TRBJ1-2; perhaps TRBD1 as D (5 bases). This TCR derives from a human donor in good health. The sequencing sample was made of T cells isolated from PBMCs. CDR3 sequence (DNA): TGTGCCAGCAGTGCCGGGACGGGAGTCTATGGCTACACCTTC. It specifies CASSAGTGVYGYTF.